This T cell receptor (beta chain) was retrieved from a study of metastatic and nonmetastatic thyroid tumors. Turning to the study itself: Peripheral blood and tumor or nodule samples from malignant and benign thyroid patients were compared. General observations from the study: Reports indicated that malignant thyroid tumors showed significantly higher TCR beta diversity than benign nodules did, in blood and tumor.

This clone was observed many times. Its antigen is currently unknown. Under the authors' procedure: The study took CDR3 differences across clinicopathological groups and made a distant-metastasis classifier for papillary thyroid cancer from them. Via MiXCR, TCRdb re-called the PCR reads. These V and J calls rely on TCRdb rather than the paper's analysis. The sample shows approximately 35,000 clones, approximately 11% of them seen only once. Thyroid surgery was preceded by no treatment in any patient. V was cut by 1 base and J by 0 bases, with 18 bases left in between. In germline, CDR1 is PRHDT, CDR2 FYEKMQ (reference sequence). This CDR3 contains 18 residues.

This TCR was recovered from a female donor with papillary thyroid cancer or a benign thyroid nodule (not recorded which). Some clones in this sample may be carry-over from other donors' samples. J is TRBJ2-5 and V is TRBV13, with a tentative D call TRBD2 (7 bases). What was sequenced was blood. The CDR3 DNA follows: TGTGCCAGCAGCTTAGCCCGCGGGGGCCTGATCGACCAAGAGACCCAGTACTTC. This codes for CASSLARGGLIDQETQYF. Drawing the rest from reference TRBV13 and TRBJ2-5, the complete variable domain is AAGVIQSPRHLIKEKRETATLKCYPIPRHDTVYWYQQGPGQDPQFLISFYEKMQSDKGSIPDRFSAQQFSDYHSELNMSSLELGDSALYFCASSLARGGLIDQETQYFGPGTRLLVL.